Described below is a single TCR beta chain sequence and its context. Its antigen is still unknown. CDR3 size: 14 residues. Germline lookup yields CDR1 SEHNR and CDR2 FQNEAQ (reference sequence). The data are from a study of T cells expressing NK-cell markers. About the study: The TCR beta repertoires originated in sorted CD3+CD56+NKG2C+, CD3+CD56+NKG2C- and CD3+CD56-NKG2C+ T cells. Study-level findings and limits: These clonotypes, the leaders elsewhere, also led the CD3+CD56-NKG2C+ fraction in a few donors.

With the 5' RACE reads reprocessed, TCRdb shows one record per CDR3 protein and no DNA. Its clone listing holds about half a million distinct CDR3 sequences. The chain carries TRBV7-9 and TRBJ1-2. The origin of this receptor is a woman aged 45 to 65 in good health. Sample: blood T cells: a sorted CD56 or NKG2C T cell subset, CD4+ or CD8+ T cells, or bulk PBMC T cells (not recorded which). CDR3 loop: CASSLQIETYGYTF.